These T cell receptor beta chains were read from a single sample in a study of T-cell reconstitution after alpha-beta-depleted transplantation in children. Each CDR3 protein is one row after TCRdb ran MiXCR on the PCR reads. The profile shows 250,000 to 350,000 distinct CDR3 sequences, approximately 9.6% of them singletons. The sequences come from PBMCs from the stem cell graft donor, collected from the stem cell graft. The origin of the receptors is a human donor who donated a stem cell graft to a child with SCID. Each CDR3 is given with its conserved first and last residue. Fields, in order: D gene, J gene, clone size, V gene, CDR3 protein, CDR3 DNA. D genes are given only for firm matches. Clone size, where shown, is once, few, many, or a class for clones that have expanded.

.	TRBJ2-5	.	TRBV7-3	CASSWGSETQYF	TGTGCCAGCAGCTGGGGGAGTGAGACCCAGTACTTC
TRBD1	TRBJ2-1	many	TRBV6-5	CASRPRQGASPGESDNEQFF	TGTGCCAGCAGACCACGACAGGGGGCAAGTCCGGGTGAAAGCGACAATGAGCAGTTCTTC
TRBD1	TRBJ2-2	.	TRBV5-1	CASRMTGPNTGELFF	TGCGCCAGCCGGATGACAGGGCCGAACACCGGGGAGCTGTTTTTT
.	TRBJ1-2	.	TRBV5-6	CASSLTSDFNYGYTF	TGTGCCAGCAGCTTGACGTCGGACTTTAACTATGGCTACACCTTC
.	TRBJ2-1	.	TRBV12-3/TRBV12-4	CASSLTGRGRYNEQFF	TGTGCCAGCAGTTTGACGGGCAGGGGACGTTACAATGAGCAGTTCTTC
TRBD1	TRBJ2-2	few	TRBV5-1	CASSPTGGPVETGELFF	TGCGCCAGCAGTCCGACAGGGGGCCCCGTCGAGACCGGGGAGCTGTTTTTT
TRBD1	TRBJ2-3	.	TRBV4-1	CASSFGQGADTQYF	TGCGCCAGCAGCTTTGGACAGGGGGCGGATACGCAGTATTTT
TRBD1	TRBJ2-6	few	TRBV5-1	CASSLAPTGGTSGANVLTF	TGCGCCAGCAGCTTGGCCCCGACAGGGGGCACCTCTGGGGCCAACGTCCTGACTTTC
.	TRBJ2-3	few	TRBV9	CASSVDSGTSTDTQYF	TGTGCCAGCAGCGTAGATTCAGGGACTAGCACAGATACGCAGTATTTT
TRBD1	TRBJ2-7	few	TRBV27	CASSLSGTGVYEQYF	TGTGCCAGCAGTTTATCCGGGACAGGGGTCTACGAGCAGTACTTC